This TCR beta chain came from a study of T cells after yellow fever vaccination. This clonotype was picked up many times. Germline V gene lookup returns CDR1 LNHDA and CDR2 SQIVND (reference sequence). Trimming left V 4 bases short and J 3 bases short, with 9 bases between. The CDR3 runs 14 residues. In TCRdb, the 5' RACE reads were re-called with MiXCR into one record per CDR3 protein. This sample has around 65,000 distinct CDR3 sequences, with approximately 5% found just once. This receptor was taken from a man aged 18 to 29 who received the YFV17D yellow fever vaccine. This chain uses TRBV19 with TRBJ2-2; possibly TRBD2 for D (5 bases). Source: CD4+ T cells sorted from PBMCs, taken less than 16 days after the first yellow fever vaccination. The CDR3 region has the DNA TGTGCCAGTAGTAGAGGACTTTACACCGGGGAGCTGTTTTTT. Encoded protein: CASSRGLYTGELFF.